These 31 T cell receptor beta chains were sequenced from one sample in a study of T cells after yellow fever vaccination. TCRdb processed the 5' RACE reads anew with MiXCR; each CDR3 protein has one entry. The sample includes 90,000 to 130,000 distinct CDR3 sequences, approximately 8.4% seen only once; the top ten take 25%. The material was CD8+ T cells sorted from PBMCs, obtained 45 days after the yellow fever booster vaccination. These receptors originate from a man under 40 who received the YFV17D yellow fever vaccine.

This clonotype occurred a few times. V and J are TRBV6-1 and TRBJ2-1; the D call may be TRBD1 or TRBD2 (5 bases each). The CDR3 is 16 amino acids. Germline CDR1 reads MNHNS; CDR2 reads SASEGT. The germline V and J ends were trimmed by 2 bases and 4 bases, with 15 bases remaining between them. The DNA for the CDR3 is TGTGCCAGCAGTGAACAGGGACCAAGATATTACAATGAGCAGTTCTTC. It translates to CASSEQGPRYYNEQFF.

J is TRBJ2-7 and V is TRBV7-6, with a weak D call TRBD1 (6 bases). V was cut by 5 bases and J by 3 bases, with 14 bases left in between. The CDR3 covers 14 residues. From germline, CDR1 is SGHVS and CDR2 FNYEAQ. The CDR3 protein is CASSPRQDFYEQYF. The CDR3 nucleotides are TGTGCCAGCAGCCCTCGACAGGACTTCTACGAGCAGTACTTC.

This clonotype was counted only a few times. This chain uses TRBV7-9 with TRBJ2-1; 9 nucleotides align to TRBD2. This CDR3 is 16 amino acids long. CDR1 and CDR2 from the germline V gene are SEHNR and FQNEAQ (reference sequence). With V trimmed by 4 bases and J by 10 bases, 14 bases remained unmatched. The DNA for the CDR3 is TGTGCCAGCAGCTCTGTTAGCGGGAGCTCTAGGGAGGAGCAGTTCTTC. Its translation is CASSSVSGSSREEQFF. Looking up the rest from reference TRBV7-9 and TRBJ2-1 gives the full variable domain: DTGVSQNPRHKITKRGQNVTFRCDPISEHNRLYWYRQTLGQGPEFLTYFQNEAQLEKSRLLSDRFSAERPKGSFSTLEIQRTEQGDSAMYLCASSSVSGSSREEQFFGPGTRLTVL.

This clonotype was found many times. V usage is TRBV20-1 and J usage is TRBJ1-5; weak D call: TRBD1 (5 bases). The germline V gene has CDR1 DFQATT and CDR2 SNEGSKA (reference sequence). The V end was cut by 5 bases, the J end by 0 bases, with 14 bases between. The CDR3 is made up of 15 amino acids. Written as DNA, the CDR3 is TGCAGTGCTCCCCCGGGGGTGGGTAGCAATCAGCCCCAGCATTTT. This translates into CSAPPGVGSNQPQHF.

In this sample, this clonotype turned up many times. The CDR3 here is CASSLWNANTGELFF. For the CDR3, the DNA is TGTGCCAGCAGCTTATGGAACGCGAACACCGGGGAGCTGTTTTTT. This chain connects TRBV7-8 to TRBJ2-2; D not certain. There are 15 residues in the CDR3. Trimming cost V 2 bases and J 0 bases, with 7 bases left between them. Germline lookup yields CDR1 SGHVS and CDR2 FQNEAQ.

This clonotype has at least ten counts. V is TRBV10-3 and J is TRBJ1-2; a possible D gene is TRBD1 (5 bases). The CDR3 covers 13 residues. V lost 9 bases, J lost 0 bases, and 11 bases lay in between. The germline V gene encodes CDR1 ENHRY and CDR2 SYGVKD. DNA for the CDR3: TGTGCCATACGACAGCCTGCTAACTATGGCTACACCTTC. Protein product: CAIRQPANYGYTF.

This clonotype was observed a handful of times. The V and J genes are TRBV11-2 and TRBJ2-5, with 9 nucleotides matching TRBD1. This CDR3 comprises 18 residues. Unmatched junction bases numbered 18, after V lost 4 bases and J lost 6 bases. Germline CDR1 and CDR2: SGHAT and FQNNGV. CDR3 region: CASSSPEMDRGGGKTQYF. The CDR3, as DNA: TGTGCCAGCAGCTCGCCGGAAATGGACAGGGGAGGTGGGAAGACCCAGTACTTC.

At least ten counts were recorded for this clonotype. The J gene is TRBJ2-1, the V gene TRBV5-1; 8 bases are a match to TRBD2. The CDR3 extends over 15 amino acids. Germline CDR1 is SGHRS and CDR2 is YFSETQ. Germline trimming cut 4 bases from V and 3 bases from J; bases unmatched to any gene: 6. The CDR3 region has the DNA TGCGCCAGCAGCGAGAGCGGGAGTAACTACAATGAGCAGTTCTTC. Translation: CASSESGSNYNEQFF.

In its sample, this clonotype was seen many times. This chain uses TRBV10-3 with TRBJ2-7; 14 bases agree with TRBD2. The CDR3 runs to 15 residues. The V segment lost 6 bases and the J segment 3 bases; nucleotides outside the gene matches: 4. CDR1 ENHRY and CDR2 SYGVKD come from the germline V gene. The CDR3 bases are TGTGCCATCAGCTGGACTAGCGGGAGGTACTACGAGCAGTACTTC. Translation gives CAISWTSGRYYEQYF.

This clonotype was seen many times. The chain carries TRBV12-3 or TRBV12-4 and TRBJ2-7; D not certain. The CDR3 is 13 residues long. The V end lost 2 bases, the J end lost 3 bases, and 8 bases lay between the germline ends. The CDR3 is CASSLHRNYEQYF. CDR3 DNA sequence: TGTGCCAGCAGTTTACACCGAAACTACGAGCAGTACTTC.

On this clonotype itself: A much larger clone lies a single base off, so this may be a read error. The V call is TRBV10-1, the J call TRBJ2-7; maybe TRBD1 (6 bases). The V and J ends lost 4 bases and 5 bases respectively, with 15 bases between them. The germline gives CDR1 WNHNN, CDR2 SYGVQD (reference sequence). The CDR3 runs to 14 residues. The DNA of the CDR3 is TGCGCCAGCAGTGTGGAACAGGGCGGCAACGAGCAGTACTTC. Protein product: CASSVEQGGNEQYF.

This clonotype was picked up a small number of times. The CDR3 region is CASSLVSGNEAFF. CDR3 sequence (DNA): TGTGCCAGCAGCTTAGTATCGGGTAATGAAGCTTTCTTT. The rearrangement uses TRBV7-9 and TRBJ1-1; D gene ambiguous. The CDR3 covers 13 residues. Germline loops: CDR1 SEHNR, CDR2 FQNEAQ (reference sequence). Trimming cost V 1 base and J 7 bases, with 10 bases left between them.

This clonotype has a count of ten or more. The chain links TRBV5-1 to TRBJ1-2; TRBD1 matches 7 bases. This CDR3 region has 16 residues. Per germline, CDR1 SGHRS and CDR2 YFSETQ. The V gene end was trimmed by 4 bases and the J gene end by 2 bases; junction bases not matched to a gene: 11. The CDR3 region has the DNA TGCGCCAGCAGCCCGTTCATTGGGACAGCCAACTATGGCTACACCTTC. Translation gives CASSPFIGTANYGYTF.

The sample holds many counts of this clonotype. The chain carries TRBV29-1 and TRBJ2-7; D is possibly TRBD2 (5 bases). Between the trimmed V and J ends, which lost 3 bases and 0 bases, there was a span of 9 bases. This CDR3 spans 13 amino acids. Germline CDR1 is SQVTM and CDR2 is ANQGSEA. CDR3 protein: CSVDAGSSYEQYF. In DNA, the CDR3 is TGCAGCGTTGATGCTGGGAGCTCCTACGAGCAGTACTTC.

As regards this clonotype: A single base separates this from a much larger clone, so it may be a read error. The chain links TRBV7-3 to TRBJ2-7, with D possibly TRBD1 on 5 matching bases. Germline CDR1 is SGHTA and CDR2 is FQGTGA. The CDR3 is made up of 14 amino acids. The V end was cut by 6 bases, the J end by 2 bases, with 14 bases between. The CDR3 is CASRFGHSPYEQYF. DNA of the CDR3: TGTGCCAGCAGATTCGGACATTCTCCCTACGAGCAGTACTTC.

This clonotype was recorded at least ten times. The CDR3 nucleotides read TGCAGTGCTAGCCCCCTCCTAGCGCACTACAATGAGCAGTTCTTC. It translates to CSASPLLAHYNEQFF. The genes are TRBV20-1 and TRBJ2-1; D possibly corresponds to TRBD2 (6 bases). The CDR3 is 15 residues long. The V end lost 3 bases, the J end lost 3 bases, and 15 bases lay between the germline ends. Germline lookup yields CDR1 DFQATT and CDR2 SNEGSKA (reference sequence).

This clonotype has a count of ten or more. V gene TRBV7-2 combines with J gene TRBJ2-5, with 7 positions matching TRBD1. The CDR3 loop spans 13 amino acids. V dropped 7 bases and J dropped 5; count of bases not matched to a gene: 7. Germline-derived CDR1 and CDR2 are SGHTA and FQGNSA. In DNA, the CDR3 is TGTGCCAGCACCACCAGGGGGTGGGAGACCCAGTACTTC. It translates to CASTTRGWETQYF.

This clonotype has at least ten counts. The CDR3 DNA sequence: TGTGCCAGCACCCAGAACTGGGGTAGCAATCAGCCCCAGCATTTT. As protein: CASTQNWGSNQPQHF. V and J are TRBV7-8 and TRBJ1-5; D gene uncertain. Germline values: CDR1 SGHVS, CDR2 FQNEAQ. The CDR3 has 15 residues. The V gene lost 7 bases and the J gene lost 0 bases, with 13 bases spanning the gap.

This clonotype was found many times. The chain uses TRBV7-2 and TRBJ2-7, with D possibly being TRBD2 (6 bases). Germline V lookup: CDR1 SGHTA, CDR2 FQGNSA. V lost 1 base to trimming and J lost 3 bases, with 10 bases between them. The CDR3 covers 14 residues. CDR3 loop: CASSLGDSGYEQYF. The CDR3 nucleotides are TGTGCCAGCAGCTTAGGGGACTCCGGCTACGAGCAGTACTTC. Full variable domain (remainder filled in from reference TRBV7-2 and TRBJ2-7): GAGVSQSPSNKVTEKGKDVELRCDPISGHTALYWYRQSLGQGLEFLIYFQGNSAPDKSGLPSDRFSAERTGGSVSTLTIQRTQQEDSAVYLCASSLGDSGYEQYFGPGTRLTVT.

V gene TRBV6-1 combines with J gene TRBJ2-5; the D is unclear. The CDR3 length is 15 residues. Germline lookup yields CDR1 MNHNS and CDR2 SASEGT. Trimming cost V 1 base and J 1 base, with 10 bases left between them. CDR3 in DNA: TGTGCCAGCAGTGAAGACCCGGGCCTCCAAGAGACCCAGTACTTC. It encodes CASSEDPGLQETQYF.

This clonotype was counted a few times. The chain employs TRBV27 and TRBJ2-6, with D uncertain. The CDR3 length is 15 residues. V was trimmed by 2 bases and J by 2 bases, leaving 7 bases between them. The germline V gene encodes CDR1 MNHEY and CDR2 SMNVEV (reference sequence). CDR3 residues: CASSLVGTGANVLTF. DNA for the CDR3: TGTGCCAGCAGTTTAGTGGGGACTGGGGCCAACGTCCTGACTTTC. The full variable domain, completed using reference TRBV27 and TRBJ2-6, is EAQVTQNPRYLITVTGKKLTVTCSQNMNHEYMSWYRQDPGLGLRQIYYSMNVEVTDKGDVPEGYKVSRKEKRNFPLILESPSPNQTSLYFCASSLVGTGANVLTFGAGSRLTVL.

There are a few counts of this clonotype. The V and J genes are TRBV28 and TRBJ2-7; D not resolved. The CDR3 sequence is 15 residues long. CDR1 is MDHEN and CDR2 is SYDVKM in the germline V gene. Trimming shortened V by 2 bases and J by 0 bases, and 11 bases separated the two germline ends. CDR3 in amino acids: CASSLADLGSYEQYF. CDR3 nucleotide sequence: TGTGCCAGCAGTTTAGCGGACCTTGGCTCCTACGAGCAGTACTTC.

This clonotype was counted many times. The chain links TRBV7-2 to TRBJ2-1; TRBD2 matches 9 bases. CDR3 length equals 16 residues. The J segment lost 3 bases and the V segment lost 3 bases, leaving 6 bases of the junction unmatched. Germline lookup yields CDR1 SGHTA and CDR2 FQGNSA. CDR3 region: CASSLGLAGLYNEQFF. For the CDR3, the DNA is TGTGCCAGCAGCTTGGGCCTAGCGGGGCTCTACAATGAGCAGTTCTTC.

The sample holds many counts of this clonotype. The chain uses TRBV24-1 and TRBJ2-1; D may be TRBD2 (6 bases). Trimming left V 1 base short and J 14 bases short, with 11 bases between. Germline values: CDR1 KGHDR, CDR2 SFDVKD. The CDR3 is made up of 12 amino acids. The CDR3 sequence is CATSDFPGEEFF. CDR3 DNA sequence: TGTGCCACCAGTGATTTTCCGGGAGAGGAGTTCTTC.

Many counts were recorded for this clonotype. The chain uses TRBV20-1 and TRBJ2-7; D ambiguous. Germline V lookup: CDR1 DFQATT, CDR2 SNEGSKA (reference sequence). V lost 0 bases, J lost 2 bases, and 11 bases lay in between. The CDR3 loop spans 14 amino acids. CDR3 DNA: TGCAGTGCTAGAGATGGCGGAGTAGCCTACGAGCAGTACTTC. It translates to CSARDGGVAYEQYF.

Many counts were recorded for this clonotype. The CDR3 here is CASSLSNNNEQFF. CDR3 in DNA: TGTGCCAGCAGTTTATCAAACAACAATGAGCAGTTCTTC. This chain joins TRBV12-3 or TRBV12-4 and TRBJ2-1; D ambiguous. There are 13 residues in the CDR3. V was trimmed by 2 bases and J by 5 bases, leaving 7 bases between them.

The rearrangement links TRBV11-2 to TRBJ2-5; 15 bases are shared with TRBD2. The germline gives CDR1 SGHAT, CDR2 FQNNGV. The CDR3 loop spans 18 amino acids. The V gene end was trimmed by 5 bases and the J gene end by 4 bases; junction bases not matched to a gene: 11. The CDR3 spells CASSPGLAGGPRGETQYF. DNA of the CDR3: TGTGCCAGCAGCCCAGGACTAGCGGGAGGGCCACGGGGAGAGACCCAGTACTTC.

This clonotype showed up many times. The CDR3 here is CASSNVNTVSNQPQHF. The CDR3, as DNA: TGTGCCAGCAGCAATGTCAACACCGTTAGCAATCAGCCCCAGCATTTT. The V gene is TRBV5-5, the J gene TRBJ1-5; D gene ambiguous. V shed 4 bases and J shed 0 bases, with 14 bases lying between them. Germline CDR1 and CDR2: SGHKS and YYEKEE (reference sequence). The CDR3 has 16 residues.

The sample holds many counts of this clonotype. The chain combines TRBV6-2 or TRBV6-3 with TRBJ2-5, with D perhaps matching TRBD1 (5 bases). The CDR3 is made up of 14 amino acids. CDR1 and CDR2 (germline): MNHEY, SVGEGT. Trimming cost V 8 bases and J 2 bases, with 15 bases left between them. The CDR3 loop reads CASALLGLQETQYF. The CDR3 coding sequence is TGTGCCAGCGCCTTGTTGGGGCTACAAGAGACCCAGTACTTC.

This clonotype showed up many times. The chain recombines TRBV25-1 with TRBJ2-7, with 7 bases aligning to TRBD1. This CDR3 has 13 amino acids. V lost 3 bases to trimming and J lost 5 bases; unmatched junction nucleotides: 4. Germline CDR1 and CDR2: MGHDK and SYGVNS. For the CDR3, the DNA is TGTGCCAGCAGTGAGACAGGGTGGAACGAGCAGTACTTC. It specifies CASSETGWNEQYF.

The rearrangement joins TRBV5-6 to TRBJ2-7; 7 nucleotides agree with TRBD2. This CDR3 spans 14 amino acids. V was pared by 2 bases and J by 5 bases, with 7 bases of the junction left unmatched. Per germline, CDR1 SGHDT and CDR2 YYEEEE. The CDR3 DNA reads TGTGCCAGCAGCTTTATTGGGGAGGGCGACGAGCAGTACTTC. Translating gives CASSFIGEGDEQYF.